Sequencing of this T cell receptor beta chain was carried out in a study of Ad26.COV2.S vaccination and SARS-CoV-2 variants. Whole-study findings and limits: Vaccinated and placebo-treated recipients had similar non-spike TCR breadth.

V was pared by 7 bases and J by 3 bases, with 5 bases of the junction left unmatched. This CDR3 contains 14 residues. The germline CDR1 and CDR2 sequences are MNHEY and SVGAGI. On this clone: No antigen is known for it.

Treatment: over 15 received Ad26.COV2.S at low or high dose, single or two shots; five or six received placebo; per-sample allocation not given. Samples were taken on day 63 after the first vaccine or placebo injection. Method: immunoSEQ multiplex PCR; TCRdb's copy keeps in-frame clones and lacks some. The sample shows hundreds of thousands of clones, around 89% of them seen only once. J is TRBJ2-1 and V is TRBV6-5; 8 nucleotides align to TRBD1. The input for sequencing was peripheral blood, taken in a trial of Ad26.COV2.S vaccine versus placebo. This sequence originates from a person aged 18-65 years who received the Ad26.COV2.S COVID-19 vaccine or a placebo. CDR3 residues: CASIRQGFYNEQFF. The CDR3 nucleotides are TGTGCCAGCATTCGACAGGGGTTCTACAATGAGCAGTTCTTC.